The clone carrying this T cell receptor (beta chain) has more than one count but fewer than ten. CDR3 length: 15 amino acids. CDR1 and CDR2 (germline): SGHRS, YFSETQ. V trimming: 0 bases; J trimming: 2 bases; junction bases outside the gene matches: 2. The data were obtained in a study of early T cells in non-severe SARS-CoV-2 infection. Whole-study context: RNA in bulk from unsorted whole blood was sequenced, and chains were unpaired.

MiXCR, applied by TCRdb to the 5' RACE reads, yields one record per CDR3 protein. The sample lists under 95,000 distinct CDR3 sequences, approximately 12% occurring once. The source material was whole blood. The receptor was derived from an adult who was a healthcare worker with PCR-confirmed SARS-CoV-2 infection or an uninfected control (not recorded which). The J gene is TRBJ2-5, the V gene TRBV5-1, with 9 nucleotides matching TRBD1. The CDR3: CASSLGDRDQETQYF. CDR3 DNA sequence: TGCGCCAGCAGCTTGGGGGACAGGGATCAAGAGACCCAGTACTTC.